Only a few counts were recorded for the clone carrying this T cell receptor beta chain. This sample is part of a study of metastatic and nonmetastatic thyroid tumors. The CDR3 runs to 13 residues. V trimming: 5 bases; J trimming: 3 bases; junction bases outside the gene matches: 3. The germline V gene encodes CDR1 MNHEY and CDR2 SMNVEV (reference sequence). Each patient went into thyroid surgery without having received any treatment. TCRdb called clones again from the PCR reads with MiXCR. The data hold approximately 13,000 clones, with approximately 12% observed a single time. V and J are TRBV27 and TRBJ1-2, with 7 bases aligning to TRBD1. The sequenced material came from blood. The clonotype originates from a female donor with papillary thyroid cancer or a benign thyroid nodule (not recorded which). Some clones in this sample may be carry-over from other donors' samples. CDR3 protein: CASSPGTDYGYTF. The CDR3 nucleotides are TGTGCCAGCAGTCCTGGGACAGACTATGGCTACACCTTC.